These 14 T cell receptor beta chains came from one sample sequenced in a study of T cell changes during pregnancy in multiple sclerosis. TCRdb keeps only in-frame clones here, not all; method: immunoSEQ multiplex PCR. Of some 100,000 clones in the sample, more than 90% were seen once. The specimen comprised peripheral blood, sampled in the second trimester of pregnancy. All receptors come from a female donor with multiple sclerosis, enrolled in a pregnancy study.

The chain is built from TRBV18 and TRBJ1-1, with a tentative D call TRBD1 (6 bases). Trimming cost V 2 bases and J 0 bases, with 13 bases left between them. CDR1 and CDR2 (germline): KGHSH, LQKENI. CDR3 length equals 16 residues. DNA for the CDR3: TGTGCCAGCTCACCAAGAAAGACAGGCCTGAACACTGAAGCTTTCTTT. The encoded protein is CASSPRKTGLNTEAFF. The complete variable domain, with remaining parts taken from reference TRBV18 and TRBJ1-1, reads NAGVMQNPRHLVRRRGQEARLRCSPMKGHSHVYWYRQLPEEGLKFMVYLQKENIIDESGMPKERFSAEFPKEGPSILRIQQVVRGDSAAYFCASSPRKTGLNTEAFFGQGTRLTVV.

This chain uses TRBV7-3 with TRBJ2-2, with a tentative D call TRBD2 (7 bases). CDR1 is SGHTA, CDR2 FQGTGA, per germline. This CDR3 is built from 16 residues. V dropped 5 bases and J dropped 1 base, with 14 bases sitting between them. CDR3 sequence: CASSTSGGRNTGELFF. The DNA of the CDR3 is TGTGCCAGCAGCACCTCGGGGGGCAGGAACACCGGGGAGCTGTTTTTT.

This rearrangement joins TRBV15 to TRBJ2-2; 7 nucleotides align to TRBD2. This CDR3 region has 19 residues. V shed 4 bases and J 5 bases; nucleotides not matched to a gene: 19. Germline assignment: CDR1 LNHNV and CDR2 YYDKDF (reference sequence). The DNA of the CDR3 is TGTGCCACCAGCACCCGCCGGGAACAGCGGGGTGAACAAACCGGGGAGCTGTTTTTT. It specifies CATSTRREQRGEQTGELFF.

The V call is TRBV29-1, the J call TRBJ2-6; D is uncertain. Deletions cut 7 bases from V and 0 bases from J, with 7 bases between. CDR1 and CDR2 (germline): SQVTM, ANQGSEA. The CDR3 loop spans 13 amino acids. DNA of the CDR3: TGCAGCGCCGATAGCTCTGGGGCCAACGTCCTGACTTTC. It encodes CSADSSGANVLTF.

The chain links TRBV6-1 to TRBJ1-1; weak D call: TRBD1 (6 bases). The germline V gene has CDR1 MNHNS and CDR2 SASEGT. The V gene lost 7 bases and the J gene lost 1 base, with 13 bases spanning the gap. This CDR3 spans 14 amino acids. CDR3 residues: CASKYRVSNTEAFF. The CDR3 DNA is TGTGCCAGCAAGTACAGGGTTTCGAACACTGAAGCTTTCTTT.

V gene TRBV2 combines with J gene TRBJ1-1; D unclear. CDR1 and CDR2 from the germline V gene are SNHLY and FYNNEI. The germline V and J ends were trimmed by 1 base and 0 bases, with 6 bases remaining between them. This CDR3 has 14 residues. The CDR3: CASSEVGVNTEAFF. CDR3 bases: TGTGCCAGCAGTGAAGTCGGGGTGAACACTGAAGCTTTCTTT.

The gene calls are TRBV12-5 and TRBJ2-1, with 12 bases fitting TRBD2. The CDR3 contains 22 residues. Germline-derived CDR1 and CDR2 are LGHNT and FRNRAP. Trimming at V came to 0 bases and at J to 0 bases, leaving 15 bases not matched to a gene. DNA for the CDR3: TGTGCTAGTGGTTTGGTACCCCTGGGACTAGCGGGCTCGAAAAGCTCCTACAATGAGCAGTTCTTC. Translation gives CASGLVPLGLAGSKSSYNEQFF.

This sequence joins TRBV15 and TRBJ1-1, with D perhaps matching TRBD1 (6 bases). Per the germline V gene, CDR1 is LNHNV and CDR2 is YYDKDF (reference sequence). The V gene lost 0 bases and the J gene lost 6 bases, with 14 bases spanning the gap. The CDR3 is 15 residues long. CDR3 amino acids: CATSRDLGRQAEAFF. Here the CDR3 DNA reads TGTGCCACCAGCAGAGATTTGGGAAGACAGGCTGAAGCTTTCTTT.

This rearrangement joins TRBV5-1 to TRBJ1-4, with TRBD1 as a possible D gene (5 bases). There are 15 residues in the CDR3. V shed 0 bases and J shed 7 bases, with 13 bases lying between them. The germline V gene encodes CDR1 SGHRS and CDR2 YFSETQ. The CDR3 reads CASSLEAGLSEKLFF. In DNA, the CDR3 is TGCGCCAGCAGCTTGGAGGCAGGGTTGTCTGAAAAACTGTTTTTT.

The chain employs TRBV18 and TRBJ2-3; TRBD2 matches at 7 bases. Germline V lookup: CDR1 KGHSH, CDR2 LQKENI. This CDR3 has 16 amino acids. Losses at the gene ends were 3 bases for V and 0 bases for J; bases not matched to a gene: 6. The CDR3 region has the DNA TGTGCCAGCTCACCGGGGACTACTTCTAGCACAGATACGCAGTATTTT. This sequence encodes CASSPGTTSSTDTQYF. Full variable domain (remainder filled in from reference TRBV18 and TRBJ2-3): NAGVMQNPRHLVRRRGQEARLRCSPMKGHSHVYWYRQLPEEGLKFMVYLQKENIIDESGMPKERFSAEFPKEGPSILRIQQVVRGDSAAYFCASSPGTTSSTDTQYFGPGTRLTVL.

This clone was detected only a few times. The V gene is TRBV9, the J gene TRBJ1-1, with D possibly matching TRBD1 (5 bases). V lost 5 bases to trimming and J lost 5 bases, with 13 bases between them. Germline lookup yields CDR1 SGDLS and CDR2 YYNGEE. CDR3 length equals 13 residues. The CDR3 DNA reads TGTGCCAGCAGTTCGACGGGGGGTACTGAAGCTTTCTTT. Its protein is CASSSTGGTEAFF.

V is TRBV27 and J is TRBJ1-2; 9 nucleotides agree with TRBD1. Per the germline V gene, CDR1 is MNHEY and CDR2 is SMNVEV (reference sequence). CDR3 size: 16 residues. Trimming cost V 3 bases and J 2 bases; bases outside gene matches: 7. CDR3 region: CASSFSVQGANYGYTF. The CDR3 DNA follows: TGTGCCAGCAGTTTCTCGGTACAGGGGGCCAACTATGGCTACACCTTC.

This clone appeared a few times. This chain joins TRBV19 and TRBJ1-1, with D possibly TRBD1 on 6 matching bases. The CDR3 has 12 amino acids. Trimming shortened V by 7 bases and J by 11 bases, and 17 bases separated the two germline ends. Germline values: CDR1 LNHDA, CDR2 SQIVND (reference sequence). In nucleotides, the CDR3 is TGTGCCAGTAACCGGGGGGCGTCGGACGCTTTCTTT. As protein: CASNRGASDAFF.

This clone showed up just once. This chain joins TRBV30 and TRBJ2-2; TRBD2 matches 11 bases. Unmatched junction bases numbered 8, after V lost 1 base and J lost 7 bases. The CDR3 runs 16 residues. CDR1 and CDR2 from the germline V gene are GTSNPN and SVGIG (reference sequence). This CDR3 reads CAWSEPLAGVIGELFF. The CDR3 nucleotides are TGTGCCTGGAGTGAACCACTAGCGGGAGTTATCGGGGAGCTGTTTTTT.